The table lists the clone carrying this T cell receptor beta chain with a few counts. The antigen is unknown. The sample is drawn from a study of early T cells in non-severe SARS-CoV-2 infection. Study summary: With bulk RNA from unsorted whole blood as input, sequencing yielded unpaired chains. Study findings and constraints: Matching against VDJdb likely underestimated virus-specific expansions, favoring anti-spike CD8.

Researchers tagged individual cDNA molecules with unique molecular identifiers. TCRdb fed the 5' RACE reads into MiXCR, producing one record per CDR3 protein. In the table there are roughly 100,000 distinct CDR3 sequences, 14% of which are singletons. The sequence was collected from an adult who was a healthcare worker with PCR-confirmed SARS-CoV-2 infection or an uninfected control (not recorded which). Sequencing was carried out using whole blood.

The CDR3 DNA reads TGTGCCAGCAGTTTATTGAGTAGCCAGGACAATGAGCAGTTCTTC. Encoded protein: CASSLLSSQDNEQFF. This sequence joins TRBV12-3 or TRBV12-4 and TRBJ2-1; D is ambiguous. CDR3 length equals 15 residues. Trimming left V 2 bases short and J 5 bases short, with 13 bases between.